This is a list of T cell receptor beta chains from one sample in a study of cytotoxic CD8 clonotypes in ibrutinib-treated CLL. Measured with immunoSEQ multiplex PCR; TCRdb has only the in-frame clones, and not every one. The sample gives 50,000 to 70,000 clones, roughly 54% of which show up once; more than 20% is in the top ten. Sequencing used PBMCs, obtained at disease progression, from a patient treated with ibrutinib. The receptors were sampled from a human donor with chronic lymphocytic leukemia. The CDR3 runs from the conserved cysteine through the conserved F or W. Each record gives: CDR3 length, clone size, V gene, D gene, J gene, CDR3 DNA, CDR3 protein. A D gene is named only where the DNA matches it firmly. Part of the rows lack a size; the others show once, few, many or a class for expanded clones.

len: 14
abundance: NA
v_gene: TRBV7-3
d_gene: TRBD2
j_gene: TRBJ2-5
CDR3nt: TGTGCCAGCAGCCCGACTAGCGCAGGAGAGACCCAGTACTTC
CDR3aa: CASSPTSAGETQYF

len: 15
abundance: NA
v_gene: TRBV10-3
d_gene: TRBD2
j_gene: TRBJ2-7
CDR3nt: TGTGCCATCAGTGGACTAGCGGGGGAGCTGGGGGAGCAGTACTTC
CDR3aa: CAISGLAGELGEQYF

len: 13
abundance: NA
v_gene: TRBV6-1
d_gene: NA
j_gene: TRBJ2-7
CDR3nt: TGTGCCAGCAGTGAAGCAGGATTATACGAGCAGTACTTC
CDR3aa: CASSEAGLYEQYF

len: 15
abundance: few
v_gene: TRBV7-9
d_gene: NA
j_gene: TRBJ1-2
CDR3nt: TGTGCCAGCAGCTCTAGGGGCAGGGAACTTGGTGGCTACACCTTC
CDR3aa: CASSSRGRELGGYTF

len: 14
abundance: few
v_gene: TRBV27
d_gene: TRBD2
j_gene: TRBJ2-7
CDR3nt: TGTGCCAGCACAATAGCGGGAGGAAGGTACGAGCAGTACTTC
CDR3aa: CASTIAGGRYEQYF

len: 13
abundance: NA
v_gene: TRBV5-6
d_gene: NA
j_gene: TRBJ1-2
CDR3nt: TGTGCCAGCAGCTTTGCAGGGGTGGGTGGCTACACCTTC
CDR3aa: CASSFAGVGGYTF

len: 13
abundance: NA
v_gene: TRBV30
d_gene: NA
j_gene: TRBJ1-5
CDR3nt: TGTGCTGCCGGGACAAGGGGGAATCAGCCCCAGCATTTT
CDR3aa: CAAGTRGNQPQHF

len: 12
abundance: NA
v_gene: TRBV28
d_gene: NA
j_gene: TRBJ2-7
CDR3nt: TGTGCCAGCAGTCTGGGGGGCCACGAGCAGTACTTC
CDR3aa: CASSLGGHEQYF

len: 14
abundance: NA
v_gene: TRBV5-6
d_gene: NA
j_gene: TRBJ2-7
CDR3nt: TGTGCCAGCAGCCCCGGACTAACCAACTACGAGCAGTACTTC
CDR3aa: CASSPGLTNYEQYF

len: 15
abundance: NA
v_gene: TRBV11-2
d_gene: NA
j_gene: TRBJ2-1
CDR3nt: TGTGCCAGCAGCTTAGATAGGGCAGGGTACAATGAGCAGTTCTTC
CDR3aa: CASSLDRAGYNEQFF

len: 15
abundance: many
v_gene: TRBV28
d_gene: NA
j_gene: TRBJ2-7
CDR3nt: TGTGCCAGCAGTTTCTGGCAGGGGGGGTTGAGCGAGCAGTACTTC
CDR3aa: CASSFWQGGLSEQYF

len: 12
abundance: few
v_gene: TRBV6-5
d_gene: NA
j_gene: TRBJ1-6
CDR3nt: TGTGCCAGCAGTTACCCCAATTCACCCCTCCACTTT
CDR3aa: CASSYPNSPLHF

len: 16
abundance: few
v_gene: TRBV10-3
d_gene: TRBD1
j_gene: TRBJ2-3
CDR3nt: TGTGCCATCAGTGAGCTGCCGACAGGGGGCACAGATACGCAGTATTTT
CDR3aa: CAISELPTGGTDTQYF

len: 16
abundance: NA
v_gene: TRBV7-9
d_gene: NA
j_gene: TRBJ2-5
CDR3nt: TGTGCCAGCAGCTTAGGATCTCCAGCGAGGGGTATGACCCAGTACTTC
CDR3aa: CASSLGSPARGMTQYF

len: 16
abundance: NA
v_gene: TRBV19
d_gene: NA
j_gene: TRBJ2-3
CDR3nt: TGTGCCAGTAGTAGTCGTCTAGCCCCCCGTGCAGATACGCAGTATTTT
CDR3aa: CASSSRLAPRADTQYF

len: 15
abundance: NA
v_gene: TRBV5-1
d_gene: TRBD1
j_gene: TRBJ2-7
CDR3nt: TGCGCCAGCAGCTTGGAGGGTCAGGGGGTCCACGAGCAGTACTTC
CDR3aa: CASSLEGQGVHEQYF

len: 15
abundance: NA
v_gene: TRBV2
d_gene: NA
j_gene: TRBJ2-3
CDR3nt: TGTGCCAGCAGAAAGGCGGAAACTAGCACAGATACGCAGTATTTT
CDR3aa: CASRKAETSTDTQYF

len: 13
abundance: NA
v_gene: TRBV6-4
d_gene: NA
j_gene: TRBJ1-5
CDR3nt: TGTGCCAGCAGTGACCAGATAAATCAGCCCCAGCATTTT
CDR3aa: CASSDQINQPQHF

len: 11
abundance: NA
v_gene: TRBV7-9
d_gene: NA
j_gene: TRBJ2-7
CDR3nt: TGTGCCAGCAGCCCATACTACGAGCAGTACTTC
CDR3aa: CASSPYYEQYF

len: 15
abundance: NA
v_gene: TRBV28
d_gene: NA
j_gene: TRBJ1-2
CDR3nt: TGTGCCAGCAGCCCCAACCCATTCGGGAACTATGGCTACACCTTC
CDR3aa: CASSPNPFGNYGYTF

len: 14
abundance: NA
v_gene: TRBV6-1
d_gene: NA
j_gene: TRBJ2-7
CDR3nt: TGTGCCAGCAGTGAAGCGTGGGGAACCTACGAGCAGTACTTC
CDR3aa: CASSEAWGTYEQYF

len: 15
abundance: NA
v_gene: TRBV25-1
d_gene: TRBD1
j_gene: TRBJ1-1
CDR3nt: TGTGCCAGCAGTGAGGGGACAGGGAGGAACACTGAAGCTTTCTTT
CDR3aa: CASSEGTGRNTEAFF

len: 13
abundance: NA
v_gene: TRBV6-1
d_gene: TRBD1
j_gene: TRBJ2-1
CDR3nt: TGTGCCAGCAGCCCGGGACAGGGCCATGAGCAGTTCTTC
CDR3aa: CASSPGQGHEQFF

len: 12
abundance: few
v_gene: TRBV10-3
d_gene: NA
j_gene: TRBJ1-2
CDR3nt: TGTGCCATCAGGGAAGGTAACTATGGCTACACCTTC
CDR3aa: CAIREGNYGYTF

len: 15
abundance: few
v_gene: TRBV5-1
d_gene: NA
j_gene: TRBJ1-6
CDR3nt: TGCGCCAGCAGCTTGACTAACAGGAGAGATTCACCCCTCCACTTT
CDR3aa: CASSLTNRRDSPLHF

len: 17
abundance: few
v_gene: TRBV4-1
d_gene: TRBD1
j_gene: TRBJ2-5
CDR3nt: TGCGCCAGCAGCCTCTGGGGGGCGGGACAGGGACAGGAGACCCAGTACTTC
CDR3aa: CASSLWGAGQGQETQYF

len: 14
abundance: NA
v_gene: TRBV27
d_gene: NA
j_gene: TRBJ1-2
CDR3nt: TGTGCCAGCAGTCCGAATCCCACAGGGTATGGCTACACCTTC
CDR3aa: CASSPNPTGYGYTF

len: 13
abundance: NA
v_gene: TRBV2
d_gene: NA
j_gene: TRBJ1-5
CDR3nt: TGTGCCAGCTGTCCCGGGGTAGGCGGATCCCAGCATTTT
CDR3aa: CASCPGVGGSQHF

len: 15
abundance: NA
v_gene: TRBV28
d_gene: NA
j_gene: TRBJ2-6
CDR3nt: TGTGCCAGCAGTTCCACAGCGGCTGGGGCCAACGTCCTGACTTTC
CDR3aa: CASSSTAAGANVLTF

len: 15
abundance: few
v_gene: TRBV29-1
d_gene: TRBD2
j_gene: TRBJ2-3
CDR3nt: TGCAGCGTCGCGCGGAGCGGGGGGAGCACAGATACGCAGTATTTT
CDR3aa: CSVARSGGSTDTQYF